Each of the 3 T cell receptor beta chains below was sequenced from the same sample in a study of blood T cell repertoires in COVID-19. Here immunoSEQ multiplex PCR was the method, and the copy in TCRdb shows in-frame clones only, minus some. The sample gives a few hundred thousand clones, roughly 90% of which show up once; around 2.2% is in the top ten. The sequencing sample was made of peripheral blood. The receptors stem from a man aged 25-45 years who had recovered from COVID-19.

The chain recombines TRBV10-1 with TRBJ1-1; D may be TRBD1 (6 bases). The CDR3 totals 12 residues. V shed 11 bases and J shed 5 bases, with 15 bases lying between them. Germline V CDR1 and CDR2: WNHNN, SYGVQD (reference sequence). CDR3 DNA sequence: TGCGCCGGAAATACAGGGATGACTGAAGCTTTCTTT. It encodes CAGNTGMTEAFF.

The chain combines TRBV7-8 with TRBJ2-5, with 9 bases aligning to TRBD1. This CDR3 has 14 amino acids. V shed 5 bases, J shed 7 bases, and the junction held 8 bases outside the gene matches. Germline V CDR1 and CDR2: SGHVS, FQNEAQ. The CDR3 loop is CASSLGQGTVTQYF. CDR3 coding DNA: TGTGCCAGCAGCCTAGGACAGGGGACGGTGACCCAGTACTTC.

The J gene is TRBJ2-5, the V gene TRBV5-5; 9 nucleotides match TRBD2. CDR1 is SGHKS and CDR2 is YYEKEE in the germline V gene (reference sequence). CDR3 length: 18 residues. V was clipped by 4 bases and J by 2 bases; unmatched bases: 15. The CDR3 spells CASSPEVRASGKQETQYF. The CDR3 DNA sequence: TGTGCCAGCAGCCCGGAGGTGCGGGCTAGCGGGAAACAAGAGACCCAGTACTTC.